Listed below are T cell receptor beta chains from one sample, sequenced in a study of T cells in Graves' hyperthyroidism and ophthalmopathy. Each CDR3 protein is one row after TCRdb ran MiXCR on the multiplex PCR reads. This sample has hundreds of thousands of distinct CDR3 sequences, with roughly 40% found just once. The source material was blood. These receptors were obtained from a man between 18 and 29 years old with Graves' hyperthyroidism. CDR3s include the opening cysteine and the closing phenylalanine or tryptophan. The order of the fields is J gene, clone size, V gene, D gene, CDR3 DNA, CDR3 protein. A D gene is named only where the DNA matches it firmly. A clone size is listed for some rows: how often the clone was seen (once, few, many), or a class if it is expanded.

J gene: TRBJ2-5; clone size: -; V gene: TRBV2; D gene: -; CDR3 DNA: TGTGCCAGCAGTGAATTCAGCGAAGAGACCCAGTACTTC; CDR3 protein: CASSEFSEETQYF
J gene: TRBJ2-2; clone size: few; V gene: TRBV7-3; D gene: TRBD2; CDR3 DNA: TGTGCCAGCAGCTTACAGGCGGGAGGGGTCACCGGGGAGCTGTTTTTT; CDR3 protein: CASSLQAGGVTGELFF
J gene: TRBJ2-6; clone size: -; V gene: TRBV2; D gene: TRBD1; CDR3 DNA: TGTGCCAGCAGTGAAGCGCGTTTCGGGAAAGGGGGCGACTCTGGGGCCAACGTCCTGACTTTC; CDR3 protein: CASSEARFGKGGDSGANVLTF
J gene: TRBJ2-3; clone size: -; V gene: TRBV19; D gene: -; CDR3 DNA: TGTGCCAGTAGCATAGATTCTAGACCGGCAGATACGCAGTATTTT; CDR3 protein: CASSIDSRPADTQYF
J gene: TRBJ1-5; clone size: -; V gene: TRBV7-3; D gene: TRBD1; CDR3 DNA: TGTGCCAGCAGCGTAGGGGGACAGGGGAGCAATCAGCCCCAGCATTTT; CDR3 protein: CASSVGGQGSNQPQHF
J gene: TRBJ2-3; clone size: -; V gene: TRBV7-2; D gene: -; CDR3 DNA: TGTGCCAGCAGCTTAACCCCAGGGGCGCAGTATTTT; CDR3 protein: CASSLTPGAQYF
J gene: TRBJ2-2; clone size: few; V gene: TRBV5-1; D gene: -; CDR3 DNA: TGCGCCAGCAGCTCACAGATACAGGGACCGAACACCGGGGAGCTGTTTTTT; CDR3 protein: CASSSQIQGPNTGELFF
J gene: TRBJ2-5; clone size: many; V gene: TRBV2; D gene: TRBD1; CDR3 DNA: TGTGCCAGCAGGACAGGGGAAGAGACCCAGTACTTC; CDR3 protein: CASRTGEETQYF
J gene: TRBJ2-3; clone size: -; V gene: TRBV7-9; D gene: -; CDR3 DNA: TGTGCCAGCAGCCAAGTCGGCTACCCTAGCACAGATACGCAGTATTTT; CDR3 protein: CASSQVGYPSTDTQYF
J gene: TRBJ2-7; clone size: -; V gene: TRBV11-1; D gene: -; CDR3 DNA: TGTGCCAGCAGCCCTTGGGACGGAAGCTACGAGCAGTACTTC; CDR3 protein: CASSPWDGSYEQYF
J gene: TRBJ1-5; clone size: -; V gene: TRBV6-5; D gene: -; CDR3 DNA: TGCGCCAGCAGTGATGGGGGGTATCAGCCCCAGCATTTT; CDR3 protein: CASSDGGYQPQHF
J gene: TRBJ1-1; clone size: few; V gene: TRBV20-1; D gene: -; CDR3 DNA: TGCAGTGCTGCGTGGGGGACCACTGAAGCTTTCTTT; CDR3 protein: CSAAWGTTEAFF
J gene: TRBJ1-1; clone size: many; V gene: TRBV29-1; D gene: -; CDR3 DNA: TGCAGCGTTCTTGAGGGGTACACTGAAGCTTTCTTT; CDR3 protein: CSVLEGYTEAFF
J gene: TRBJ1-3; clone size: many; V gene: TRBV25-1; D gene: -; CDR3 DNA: TGTGCCGGCAGTGAGGGGAGAGGAAACACCATATATTTT; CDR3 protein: CAGSEGRGNTIYF
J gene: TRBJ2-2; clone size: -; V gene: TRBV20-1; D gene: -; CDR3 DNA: TGCAGTGCTCCTATGGGGTGGCGGGGACCTACCATTAACACCGGGGAGCTGTTTTTT; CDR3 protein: CSAPMGWRGPTINTGELFF
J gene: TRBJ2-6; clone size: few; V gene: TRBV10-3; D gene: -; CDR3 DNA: TGTGCCAGCAGTTTCCTTCCTATGGGGGCCAACGTCCTGACTTTC; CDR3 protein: CASSFLPMGANVLTF
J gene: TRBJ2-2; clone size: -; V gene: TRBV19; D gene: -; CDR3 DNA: TGTGCCAGTAGCGGGAGTGAGGACACCGGGGAGCTGTTTTTT; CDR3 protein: CASSGSEDTGELFF
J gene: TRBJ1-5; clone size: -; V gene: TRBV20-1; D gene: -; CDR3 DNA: TGCAGTCCAGATCCCTATTATAGCAATCAGCCCCAGCATTTT; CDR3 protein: CSPDPYYSNQPQHF
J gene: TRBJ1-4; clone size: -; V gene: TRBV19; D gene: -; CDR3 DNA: TGTGCCACCGCCGGGACAAGGAATGAAAAACTGTTTTTT; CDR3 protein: CATAGTRNEKLFF
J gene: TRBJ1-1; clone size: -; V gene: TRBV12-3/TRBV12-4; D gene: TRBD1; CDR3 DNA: TGTGCCAGCAACCCGACAGGGGAGGACACTGAAGCTTTCTTT; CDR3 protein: CASNPTGEDTEAFF
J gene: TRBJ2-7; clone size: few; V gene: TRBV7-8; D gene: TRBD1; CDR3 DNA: TGTGCCAGCAGCTCACTCCCGGGACAGCCCTCCTACGAGCAGTACTTC; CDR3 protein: CASSSLPGQPSYEQYF
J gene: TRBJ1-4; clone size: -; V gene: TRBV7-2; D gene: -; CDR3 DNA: TGTGCCAGCAGCCGGCGGACAGAAAAACTGTTTTTT; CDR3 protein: CASSRRTEKLFF
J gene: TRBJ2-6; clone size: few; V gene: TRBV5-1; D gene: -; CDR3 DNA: TGCGCCAGCAGCACTACCCCTAGTGCTGGGGCCAACGTCCTGACTTTC; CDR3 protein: CASSTTPSAGANVLTF
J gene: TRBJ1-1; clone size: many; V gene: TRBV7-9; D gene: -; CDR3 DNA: TGTGCCAGCCGAGAGGGGAGCACTGAAGCTTTCTTT; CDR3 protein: CASREGSTEAFF